This T cell receptor (beta chain) was recovered during a study of monozygotic twins with inflammatory bowel disease. TCRdb reprocessed the 5' RACE reads, with one entry per CDR3 protein and no DNA. In all, the sample yields a few hundred thousand distinct CDR3 sequences. Sequences were obtained from blood. This receptor was identified in a human donor with ulcerative colitis or Crohn's disease, or a healthy co-twin of an affected twin (not recorded which).

CDR3 region: CASSKIRSSYEQYF. The V gene is TRBV21-1, the J gene TRBJ2-7. TRBV21-1 is listed as a pseudogene. CDR3 size: 14 residues.